Described below is a single TCR beta chain sequence and its context. The target antigen is unknown. The data are from a study of CXCR3-negative and CXCR3-positive naive CD8 T cells. Overall study results and limits: A higher hydrophobicity marked the TRB CDR3s of CXCR3-positive naive cells versus CXCR3-negative naive cells.

5' RACE with UMI labels generated the TRB cDNA libraries. TCRdb processed the 5' RACE reads again and assigns one entry to each CDR3 protein, with no DNA. The table counts about 89,000 distinct CDR3 sequences; approximately 0.5% lies in the top ten. The CDR3 consists of 13 residues. CDR1 and CDR2 from the germline V gene are MDHEN and SYDVKM. Sample: naive CXCR3+ CD8+ T cells from blood. Documented subset: CD45RO-CCR7+CD27+CD95- naive CD8+ T cells expressing CXCR3 (TNR3+). The sequence was collected from a human donor in good health. Some clones in this sample may be carry-over from other donors' samples. The chain links TRBV28 to TRBJ1-4. CDR3 in amino acids: CASSPIGGEKLFF.